The source of this T cell receptor (beta chain) is a study of regulatory T cells in long-lasting Graves disease. In the study overall: Treatment with antithyroid drugs for over 5 years, together with positive TSH receptor antibodies, meant persistent Graves' disease.

Trimming took 3 bases from V and 2 from J, leaving 8 bases between them. CDR3 size: 13 residues. Germline V gene lookup returns CDR1 SEHNR and CDR2 FQNEAQ (reference sequence). Study findings and constraints: Persistent Graves' disease cases displayed lower TCR diversity than newly diagnosed ones. Thyroid tissue went unexamined; only peripheral blood was analyzed. TRBV28, TRBJ1-2 and TRBJ2-5 were favored in persistent disease.

Time point of the sample: persistent/refractory GD, antithyroid drugs over 5 years with positive TRAb. The TCR library was prepared using RNA isolated from PBMCs. With regard to this clonotype: Its antigen is as yet unknown.

Sequencing libraries for TCR beta were prepared with iRepertoire HTBI primers and Arm-PCR of CDR3 regions. Each CDR3 protein is one row after TCRdb ran MiXCR on the multiplex PCR reads. The sample holds some 280,000 distinct CDR3 sequences, 22% seen once. This TCR came from a female donor with Graves disease. This rearrangement joins TRBV7-9 to TRBJ2-7; D gene ambiguous. The input for sequencing was peripheral blood mononuclear cells (PBMCs), taken when the disease was refractory, from a patient treated with antithyroid drugs. CDR3 protein: CASSLANTYEQYF. The CDR3 DNA reads TGTGCCAGCAGCTTGGCGAATACCTACGAGCAGTACTTC.